These T cell receptor beta chains were read from a single sample in a study of cytomegalovirus exposure and HLA in healthy donors. Profiled with immunoSEQ multiplex PCR; TCRdb holds only in-frame clones, not every one. The top ten hold roughly 1.3% of the sample, which has under 250,000 clones, approximately 87% seen once. Sequencing was done on a sample of PBMCs. The receptors shown here come from a human donor in good health. Each CDR3 is given with its conserved first and last residue. A D gene is named only where the DNA matches it firmly.

v_gene	j_gene	d_gene	CDR3nt	CDR3aa
TRBV5-1	TRBJ1-1	TRBD1	TGCGCCAGCAGTCGGGAGACAGGGGTGGGTGAAGCTTTCTTT	CASSRETGVGEAFF
TRBV5-4	TRBJ2-2	TRBD1	TGTGCCAGCCTTCCGGGACAGGGGGCGACCGGGGAGCTGTTTTTT	CASLPGQGATGELFF
TRBV29-1	TRBJ2-2	TRBD2	TGCAGCGTTGAGGGACTAGAGGACACCGGGGAGCTGTTTTTT	CSVEGLEDTGELFF
TRBV18	TRBJ2-6	-	TGTGCCAGCTCACCACAACAGGACTCTGGGGCCAACGTCCTGACTTTC	CASSPQQDSGANVLTF
TRBV25-1	TRBJ1-2	TRBD1	TGTGCCAGCAGCGAACAGGGGGACTATGGCTACACCTTC	CASSEQGDYGYTF
TRBV5-1	TRBJ1-2	TRBD1	TGCGCCAGCAGCTTGGCGGGGACAGGGAACTATGGCTACACCTTC	CASSLAGTGNYGYTF
TRBV19	TRBJ2-5	TRBD1	TGTGCCAGTAGGGACGACCGGGACAGGAGTAACTTC	CASRDDRDRSNF
TRBV9	TRBJ2-5	TRBD2	TGTGCCAGCAGCGCTAATAGCGGGAGGTCGTTGGGGGAGACCCAGTACTTC	CASSANSGRSLGETQYF
TRBV29-1	TRBJ2-7	TRBD1	TGCAGCGTTAACGACAGGGGATCCTACGAGCAGTACTTC	CSVNDRGSYEQYF
TRBV28	TRBJ2-3	-	TGTGCCAGCCATGGGGCCTCAGATACGCAGTATTTT	CASHGASDTQYF
TRBV30	TRBJ2-5	TRBD2	TGTGCCTTAAGCAGCGCGGGTTGGGGGGGGACCCAGTACTTC	CALSSAGWGGTQYF
TRBV9	TRBJ2-1	-	TGTGCCAGCAGCACAGGACAGAGCTCCTACAATGAGCAGTTCTTC	CASSTGQSSYNEQFF
TRBV19	TRBJ2-7	-	TGTGCCAGTAGTTGGACAAATGAAGGCGAGCAGTACTTC	CASSWTNEGEQYF
TRBV28	TRBJ2-2	-	TGTGCCAGCAGTACTTCCATTGCTTCGTCCATCGGGGAGCTGTTTTTT	CASSTSIASSIGELFF
TRBV15	TRBJ2-7	-	TGTGCCACCAGCAGAGATTTCAGGGTTGGTGAGCAGTACTTC	CATSRDFRVGEQYF